A selection of T cell receptor beta chains follows, all from one sample in a study of cytomegalovirus exposure and HLA in healthy donors. This table comes from immunoSEQ multiplex PCR, and its TCRdb copy is limited to in-frame clones, with some not included. The table lists tens of thousands of clones, over 85% of them singletons, with about 3.5% in the top ten. What was sequenced was PBMCs. All receptors derive from a man between 18 and 29 years old in good health and CMV-seronegative. The CDR3 runs from the conserved cysteine through the conserved F or W. D genes are given only for firm matches. The listing skips clone size in some rows; elsewhere it reads once, few, many or a size class.

V	size	J	D	DNA	CDR3
TRBV13	.	TRBJ2-3	TRBD2	TGTGCCAGCTCAAGCGGGGGGGGAGGGGATACGCAGTATTTT	CASSSGGGGDTQYF
TRBV13	.	TRBJ2-7	.	TGTGCCAGCAGCTTACCGCGATCCGGGACCCAGGGGTACGAGCAGTACTTC	CASSLPRSGTQGYEQYF
TRBV13	.	TRBJ2-7	.	TGTGCCAGCAGCTTAGGGGCTAGCTCCTACGAGCAGTACTTC	CASSLGASSYEQYF
TRBV9	.	TRBJ2-3	TRBD2	TGTGCCAGCAGCGGAGGGGAAGCGGGAGGGCCAGGGGATACGCAGTATTTT	CASSGGEAGGPGDTQYF
TRBV11-2	.	TRBJ2-7	TRBD2	TGTGCCAGCAGCTCTAACTTGTTAGCGGGGGGTCTGGACGAGCAGTACTTC	CASSSNLLAGGLDEQYF
TRBV4-2	.	TRBJ2-1	.	TGTGCCAGCAGCCAAGATTCGGGGGACAATGAGCAGTTCTTC	CASSQDSGDNEQFF
TRBV5-1	.	TRBJ2-7	TRBD2	TGCGCCAGCAGCAACGGACTAGCGGGAGTAAAAGGAGGCGAGCAGTACTTC	CASSNGLAGVKGGEQYF
TRBV18	.	TRBJ2-5	.	TGTGCCAGCTCACCACTAACCGGGGAGACCCAGTACTTC	CASSPLTGETQYF
TRBV30	.	TRBJ1-2	.	TGTGCCTGGCCCCGGGGAGACTATGGCTACACCTTC	CAWPRGDYGYTF
TRBV1	.	TRBJ1-2	.	TGCACCAGCAGGGGCTATAGTGTGCGAAAGACCTATGGCTACACCTTC	CTSRGYSVRKTYGYTF
TRBV5-1	.	TRBJ2-5	TRBD1	TGCGCCAGCAGCCTGGGACAGGGGAGGGAGACCCAGTACTTC	CASSLGQGRETQYF
TRBV6-4	.	TRBJ2-3	TRBD2	TGTGCCAGCAGTGACGGGACTAGCGGGGGCACAGATACGCAGTATTTT	CASSDGTSGGTDTQYF
TRBV5-4	.	TRBJ1-1	.	TGTGCCAGCTCCCCCGGACTAAGCACTGAAGCTTTCTTT	CASSPGLSTEAFF
TRBV29-1	.	TRBJ2-2	.	TGCAGCGTTACAGGGAACACCGGGGAGCTGTTTTTT	CSVTGNTGELFF
TRBV7-3	.	TRBJ2-1	TRBD1	TGTGCCAGCAGCTTCCGACAGGGCGCATCCTACAATGAGCAGTTCTTC	CASSFRQGASYNEQFF
TRBV7-3	once	TRBJ2-1	.	TGTGCCAGCACCTCGGGTGACTACAATGAGCAGTTCTTC	CASTSGDYNEQFF
TRBV7-9	.	TRBJ1-3	.	TGTGCCAGCAGCTTAGCCGGCGGCTCTGGAAACACCATATATTTT	CASSLAGGSGNTIYF